This T cell receptor beta chain is drawn from a study of T cells after yellow fever vaccination. From the 5' RACE reads, TCRdb called clonotypes with MiXCR, one entry per CDR3 protein. The repertoire holds about 510,000 distinct CDR3 sequences, with 20% to 25% as singletons. This clonotype was seen only a few times. This CDR3 has 14 residues. CDR1 SEHNR and CDR2 FQNEAQ come from the germline V gene (reference sequence). V gave up 11 bases and J gave up 2 bases, with 18 bases separating them. The sequences come from PBMCs, collected about 21 days after the first yellow fever vaccination. The chain carries TRBV7-9 and TRBJ1-2; D not resolved. The receptor's source is a young man who received the YFV17D yellow fever vaccine. DNA of the CDR3: TGTGCCCTCGATCGTCTCTTCCCCAACTATGGCTACACCTTC. Its protein product is CALDRLFPNYGYTF.